This passage covers 14 T cell receptor beta chains from one sample sequenced in a study of monozygotic twins with cystic fibrosis. The protocol was immunoSEQ multiplex PCR, while the TCRdb copy is restricted to in-frame clones and leaves out a portion. The table has under 30,000 clones, approximately 96% seen once. Sequencing was carried out using blood. The origin of the receptors is a girl aged 2 to 9 with cystic fibrosis.

The rearrangement uses TRBV20-1 and TRBJ1-4; no clear D gene. The CDR3 extends over 11 amino acids. Trimming stripped 8 bases from V and 3 bases from J, with 7 bases between. Germline V gene data show CDR1 as DFQATT and CDR2 as SNEGSKA (reference sequence). In DNA form, the CDR3 reads TGCAGTAGCTGGTCTAATGAAAAACTGTTTTTT. As protein: CSSWSNEKLFF.

The chain has TRBV6-6 and TRBJ1-1, with 9 bases aligning to TRBD1. The CDR3 totals 12 residues. In germline, CDR1 is MNHNY, CDR2 SVGAGI (reference sequence). J was trimmed by 7 bases and V by 8 bases; bases with no gene match: 5. The CDR3 sequence is CASQRGQGEAFF. The CDR3 coding sequence is TGTGCCAGCCAACGGGGACAGGGTGAAGCTTTCTTT.

The CDR3 DNA reads as TGTGCCAGCAGCGTTCCAGGGGATACGCAGTATTTT. Translated: CASSVPGDTQYF. The V call is TRBV9, the J call TRBJ2-3; D is possibly TRBD1 (5 bases). Germline V gene data show CDR1 as SGDLS and CDR2 as YYNGEE. Trimming took off 2 bases at V and 6 bases at J, with 7 bases between the two ends. CDR3 size: 12 residues.

This clone was seen only once. The chain couples TRBV28 to TRBJ1-2; TRBD1 is a possible D gene (6 bases). V lost 6 bases, J lost 10 bases, and 21 bases lay in between. This CDR3 is 14 amino acids long. Germline V gene lookup returns CDR1 MDHEN and CDR2 SYDVKM. In DNA form, the CDR3 reads TGTGCCAGCAGACTTTTACGGGGGGCAACGGTCTACACCTTC. It specifies CASRLLRGATVYTF.

This sequence joins TRBV7-9 and TRBJ2-5; 9 bases line up with TRBD1. The germline gives CDR1 SEHNR, CDR2 FQNEAQ (reference sequence). V shed 0 bases, J shed 6 bases, and the junction held 8 bases outside the gene matches. The CDR3 extends over 16 amino acids. Here the CDR3 reads CASSLALTGGAKTQYF. For the CDR3, the DNA is TGTGCCAGCAGCTTAGCGCTCACAGGGGGCGCGAAGACCCAGTACTTC.

The V call is TRBV5-1, the J call TRBJ2-1, with D possibly TRBD1 on 6 matching bases. The length of the CDR3 is 13 residues. V was pared by 2 bases and J by 8 bases, with 11 bases between. The germline gives CDR1 SGHRS, CDR2 YFSETQ. DNA of the CDR3: TGCGCCAGCAGCTTCCAGGGGAGCGATGAGCAGTTCTTC. Amino acids: CASSFQGSDEQFF.

This sequence joins TRBV5-1 and TRBJ2-3; TRBD2 agrees at 10 bases. Germline V lookup: CDR1 SGHRS, CDR2 YFSETQ. The length of the CDR3 is 15 residues. Trimming at V came to 4 bases and at J to 3 bases, leaving 5 bases not matched to a gene. The CDR3 loop reads CASSVSGRETDTQYF. The CDR3 nucleotides read TGCGCCAGCAGCGTAAGCGGGAGGGAGACAGATACGCAGTATTTT.

The gene calls are TRBV7-2 and TRBJ2-7, with no clear D. This CDR3 region has 14 residues. The V gene's germline CDR1 is SGHTA and CDR2 FQGNSA. Trimming removed 3 bases from V and 2 bases from J, with 11 bases in between. The CDR3 protein is CASSFGGSTYEQYF. Here the CDR3 DNA reads TGTGCCAGCAGCTTCGGCGGCTCCACCTACGAGCAGTACTTC.

The J gene is TRBJ2-7, the V gene TRBV19; D assignment may be TRBD1 or TRBD2 (5 bases each). The ends were cut back, 2 bases at V and 6 bases at J, with 17 bases in the middle. Germline-derived CDR1 and CDR2 are LNHDA and SQIVND (reference sequence). The CDR3 contains 15 residues. CDR3 nucleotides: TGTGCCAGTAGTATAACCGAGGGGCGAGAATTCGAGCAGTACTTC. Translation: CASSITEGREFEQYF.

The V gene is TRBV15, the J gene TRBJ1-5; the D gene is possibly TRBD1 (6 bases). The CDR3 consists of 15 residues. V gave up 0 bases and J gave up 4 bases, with 10 bases separating them. The V gene's germline CDR1 is LNHNV and CDR2 YYDKDF (reference sequence). The CDR3: CATSRDWDKNQPQHF. The CDR3 nucleotides read TGTGCCACCAGCAGAGATTGGGACAAAAATCAGCCCCAGCATTTT.

This clone was detected only once. This chain links TRBV5-4 with TRBJ2-1; D might be TRBD2 (6 bases). V shed 5 bases and J shed 4 bases, with 13 bases lying between them. Germline lookup yields CDR1 SGHNT and CDR2 YYREEE (reference sequence). The CDR3 runs 14 residues. The CDR3 nucleotides are TGTGCCAGCAGTGCCGGGACTTCGTACAATGAGCAGTTCTTC. The encoded protein is CASSAGTSYNEQFF.

The chain combines TRBV6-1 with TRBJ1-2; 9 bases are a match to TRBD1. V was clipped by 6 bases and J by 2 bases; unmatched bases: 7. The CDR3 runs to 15 residues. Germline values: CDR1 MNHNS, CDR2 SASEGT. The CDR3 DNA reads as TGTGCCAGCAGAGCTACAGGGGGCGTAAACTATGGCTACACCTTC. Protein sequence: CASRATGGVNYGYTF.

The chain recombines TRBV10-3 with TRBJ2-3; D remains unclear. The CDR3 extends over 12 amino acids. The V end lost 10 bases, the J end lost 0 bases, and 8 bases lay between the germline ends. Germline V gene sequence: CDR1 ENHRY, CDR2 SYGVKD. DNA for the CDR3: TGTGCCACTCAGACTAGCACAGATACGCAGTATTTT. This gives the protein CATQTSTDTQYF.

The CDR3 DNA reads TGCGCCAGCAGCATCGAACCCCGAGGGGGGCTGGGGTACGAGCAGTACTTC. It codes for CASSIEPRGGLGYEQYF. V and J are TRBV5-1 and TRBJ2-7; TRBD1 or TRBD2 may be the D gene (6 bases each). Trimming stripped 4 bases from V and 4 bases from J, with 24 bases between. The CDR3 spans 17 residues. Germline CDR1 SGHRS, CDR2 YFSETQ.